This record concerns one TCR beta chain sequence. The data are from a study of ipilimumab plus nivolumab after autologous stem cell transplantation. Only in-frame clones appear in the TCRdb table, and some are missing; sequencing was by immunoSEQ multiplex PCR. The sample lists more than 13,000 clones; 65% to 80% were seen once. This sequence originates from a male donor with primary mediastinal lymphoma. Sequences were derived from PBMCs, sampled in a trial of ipilimumab plus nivolumab as post-transplant consolidation.

CDR3 in DNA: TGCGCCAGCAGCACTTCCCCCGGGGAGCTGTTTTTT. Amino acid sequence: CASSTSPGELFF. J is TRBJ2-2 and V is TRBV5-1; D remains unclear. The CDR3 is 12 amino acids. The V end lost 4 bases, the J end lost 6 bases, and 7 bases lay between the germline ends. The germline V gene has CDR1 SGHRS and CDR2 YFSETQ.